Following are 3 T cell receptor beta chains from one sample sequenced in a study of control samples from healthy donors and cancer patients. Here immunoSEQ multiplex PCR was the method, and the copy in TCRdb shows in-frame clones only, minus some. The listing contains about 200,000 clones. The source material was blood. The receptors come from a woman aged 30 to 39 in good health.

The chain joins TRBV19 to TRBJ2-3; 10 bases line up with TRBD1. Germline V gene data show CDR1 as LNHDA and CDR2 as SQIVND (reference sequence). Trimming removed 5 bases from V and 5 bases from J; junction bases left unmatched: 10. The CDR3 has 16 residues. CDR3 nucleotide sequence: TGTGCCAGTAGTTCGAGGACAGGGGGTAGTGGAGATACGCAGTATTTT. Translated, it gives CASSSRTGGSGDTQYF.

V usage is TRBV7-9 and J usage is TRBJ2-7; tentatively, D is TRBD1 (6 bases). This CDR3 has 15 residues. CDR1 SEHNR and CDR2 FQNEAQ come from the germline V gene (reference sequence). Trimming shortened V by 5 bases and J by 2 bases, and 16 bases separated the two germline ends. The CDR3: CASSGSRTATYEQYF. The CDR3 region has the DNA TGTGCCAGCAGCGGGTCGAGGACAGCTACCTACGAGCAGTACTTC.

The chain joins TRBV18 to TRBJ1-4; D call uncertain. The CDR3 runs to 15 residues. Trimming took off 3 bases at V and 6 bases at J, with 14 bases between the two ends. The germline gives CDR1 KGHSH, CDR2 LQKENI. CDR3 loop: CASSPSGPQDEKLFF. CDR3 DNA sequence: TGTGCCAGCTCACCTTCGGGCCCCCAGGATGAAAAACTGTTTTTT. Full variable domain (outside the CDR3, taken from reference TRBV18 and TRBJ1-4): NAGVMQNPRHLVRRRGQEARLRCSPMKGHSHVYWYRQLPEEGLKFMVYLQKENIIDESGMPKERFSAEFPKEGPSILRIQQVVRGDSAAYFCASSPSGPQDEKLFFGSGTQLSVL.